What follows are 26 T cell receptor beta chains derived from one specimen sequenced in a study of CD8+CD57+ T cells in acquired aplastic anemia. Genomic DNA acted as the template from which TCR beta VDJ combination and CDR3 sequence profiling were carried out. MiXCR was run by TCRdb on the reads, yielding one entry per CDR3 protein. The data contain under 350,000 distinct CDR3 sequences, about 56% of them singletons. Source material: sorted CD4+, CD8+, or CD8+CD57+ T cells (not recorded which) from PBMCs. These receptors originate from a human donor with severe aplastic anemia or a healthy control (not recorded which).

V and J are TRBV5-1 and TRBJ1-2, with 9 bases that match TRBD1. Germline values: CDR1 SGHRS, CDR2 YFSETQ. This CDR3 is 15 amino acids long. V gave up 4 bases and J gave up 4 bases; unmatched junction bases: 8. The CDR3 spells CASSPRTGDFYGYTF. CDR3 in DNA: TGCGCCAGCAGCCCCAGGACAGGGGATTTCTATGGCTACACCTTC.

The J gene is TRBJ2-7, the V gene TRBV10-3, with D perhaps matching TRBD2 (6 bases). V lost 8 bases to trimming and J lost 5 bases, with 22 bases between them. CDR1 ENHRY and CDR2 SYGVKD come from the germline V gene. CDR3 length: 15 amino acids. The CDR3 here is CAIAALGSGVDEQYF. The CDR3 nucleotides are TGTGCCATCGCGGCATTGGGGTCGGGGGTTGACGAGCAGTACTTC.

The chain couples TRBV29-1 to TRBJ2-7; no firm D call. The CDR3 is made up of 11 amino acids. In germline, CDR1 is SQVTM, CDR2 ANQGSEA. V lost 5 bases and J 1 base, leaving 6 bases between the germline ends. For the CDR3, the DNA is TGCAGCGTTATGGAATCCTACGAGCAGTACTTC. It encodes CSVMESYEQYF.

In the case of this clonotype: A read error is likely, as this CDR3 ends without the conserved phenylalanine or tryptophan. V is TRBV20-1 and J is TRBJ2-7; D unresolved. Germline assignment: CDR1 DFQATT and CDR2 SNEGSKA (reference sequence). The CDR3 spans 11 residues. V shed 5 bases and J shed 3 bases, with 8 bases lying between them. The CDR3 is CSAPRGYEQYL. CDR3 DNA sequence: TGCAGTGCTCCCAGAGGCTACGAGCAGTACCTC.

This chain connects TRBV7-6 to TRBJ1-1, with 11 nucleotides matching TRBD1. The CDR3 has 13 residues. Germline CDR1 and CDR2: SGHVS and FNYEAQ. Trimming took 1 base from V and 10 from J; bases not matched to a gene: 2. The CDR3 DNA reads TGTGCCAGCAGCTTAGGGGACAGGGGGAGAGCTTTCTTT. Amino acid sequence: CASSLGDRGRAFF.

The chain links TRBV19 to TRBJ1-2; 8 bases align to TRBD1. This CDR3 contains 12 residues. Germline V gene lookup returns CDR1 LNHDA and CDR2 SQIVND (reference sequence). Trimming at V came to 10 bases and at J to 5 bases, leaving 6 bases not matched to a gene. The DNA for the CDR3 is TGTGCCATTTCACAGGGGGGGTATGGCTACACCTTC. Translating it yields CAISQGGYGYTF.

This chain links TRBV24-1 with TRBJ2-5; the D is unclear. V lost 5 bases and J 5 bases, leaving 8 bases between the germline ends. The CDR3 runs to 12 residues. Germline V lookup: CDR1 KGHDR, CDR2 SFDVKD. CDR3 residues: CATSGVRETQYF. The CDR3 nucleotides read TGTGCCACCAGTGGGGTCAGGGAGACCCAGTACTTC.

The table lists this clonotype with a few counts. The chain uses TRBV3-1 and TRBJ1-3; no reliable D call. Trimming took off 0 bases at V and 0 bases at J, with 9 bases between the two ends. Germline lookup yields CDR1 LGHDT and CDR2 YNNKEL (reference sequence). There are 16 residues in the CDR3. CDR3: CASSQDRRASGNTIYF. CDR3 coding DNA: TGTGCCAGCAGCCAAGATAGAAGGGCCTCTGGAAACACCATATATTTT.

Written as DNA, the CDR3 is TGTGCCAGTAGTAATCTGGCGGGGCACGACACTGAAGCTTTCTTT. Translated, it gives CASSNLAGHDTEAFF. V and J are TRBV19 and TRBJ1-1; TRBD1 is a possible D gene (5 bases). Germline V gene sequence: CDR1 LNHDA, CDR2 SQIVND (reference sequence). CDR3 length: 15 amino acids. Trimming took off 4 bases at V and 3 bases at J, with 15 bases between the two ends. Complete variable domain (other parts from reference TRBV19 and TRBJ1-1): DGGITQSPKYLFRKEGQNVTLSCEQNLNHDAMYWYRQDPGQGLRLIYYSQIVNDFQKGDIAEGYSVSREKKESFPLTVTSAQKNPTAFYLCASSNLAGHDTEAFFGQGTRLTVV.

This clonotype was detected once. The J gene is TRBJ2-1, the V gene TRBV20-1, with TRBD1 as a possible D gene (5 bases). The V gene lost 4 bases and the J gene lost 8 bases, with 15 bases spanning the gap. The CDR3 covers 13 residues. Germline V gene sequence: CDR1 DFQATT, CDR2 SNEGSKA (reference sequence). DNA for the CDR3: TGCAGTGCTAAGCCCGTAACACAGGATGAGCAGTTCTTC. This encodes CSAKPVTQDEQFF.

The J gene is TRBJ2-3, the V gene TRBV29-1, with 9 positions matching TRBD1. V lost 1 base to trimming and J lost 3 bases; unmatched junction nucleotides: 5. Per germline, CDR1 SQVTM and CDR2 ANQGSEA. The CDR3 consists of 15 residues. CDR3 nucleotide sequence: TGCAGCGTTGAAGCTCCGGACAGGGGAACAGATACGCAGTATTTT. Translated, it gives CSVEAPDRGTDTQYF.

This CDR3 reads CATVRNTEAFF. The CDR3 DNA sequence: TGTGCCACTGTCAGGAACACTGAAGCTTTCTTT. The rearrangement links TRBV10-3 to TRBJ1-1; no reliable D call. Looked up from germline, CDR1 is ENHRY and CDR2 is SYGVKD. The CDR3 is 11 residues long. The V end lost 10 bases, the J end lost 1 base, and 7 bases lay between the germline ends.

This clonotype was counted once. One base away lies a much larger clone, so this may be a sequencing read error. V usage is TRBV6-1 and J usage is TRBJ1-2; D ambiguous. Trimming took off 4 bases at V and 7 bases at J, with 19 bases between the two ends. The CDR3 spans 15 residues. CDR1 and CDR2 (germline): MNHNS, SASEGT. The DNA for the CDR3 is TGTGCCAGCAGTGGGTCCAAAGTCGGTGCCCCTGGCTACACCTTC. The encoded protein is CASSGSKVGAPGYTF.

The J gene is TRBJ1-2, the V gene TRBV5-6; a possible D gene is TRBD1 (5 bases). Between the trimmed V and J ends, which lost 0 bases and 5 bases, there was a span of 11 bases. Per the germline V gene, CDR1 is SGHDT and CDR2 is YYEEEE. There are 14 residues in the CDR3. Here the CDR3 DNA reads TGTGCCAGCAGCTTGGAGGGGCGGAGTTATGGCTACACCTTC. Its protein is CASSLEGRSYGYTF. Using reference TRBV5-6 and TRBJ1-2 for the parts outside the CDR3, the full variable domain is DAGVTQSPTHLIKTRGQQVTLRCSPKSGHDTVSWYQQALGQGPQFIFQYYEEEERQRGNFPDRFSGHQFPNYSSELNVNALLLGDSALYLCASSLEGRSYGYTFGSGTRLTVV.

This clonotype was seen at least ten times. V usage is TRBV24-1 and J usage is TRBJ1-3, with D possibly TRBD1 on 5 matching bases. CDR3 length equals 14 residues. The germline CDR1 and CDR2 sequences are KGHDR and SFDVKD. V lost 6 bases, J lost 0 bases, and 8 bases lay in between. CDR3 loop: CATSPGGSGNTIYF. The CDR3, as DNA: TGTGCCACCAGTCCGGGGGGCTCTGGAAACACCATATATTTT.

CDR3 in amino acids: CSVEYPGLAGETQYF. CDR3 DNA: TGCAGCGTTGAATACCCGGGACTAGCGGGTGAGACCCAGTACTTC. The rearrangement uses TRBV29-1 and TRBJ2-5, with 12 bases identical to TRBD2. The ends lost 2 bases at V and 5 bases at J; junction bases unmatched: 6. The CDR3 is 15 residues long. Germline assignment: CDR1 SQVTM and CDR2 ANQGSEA.

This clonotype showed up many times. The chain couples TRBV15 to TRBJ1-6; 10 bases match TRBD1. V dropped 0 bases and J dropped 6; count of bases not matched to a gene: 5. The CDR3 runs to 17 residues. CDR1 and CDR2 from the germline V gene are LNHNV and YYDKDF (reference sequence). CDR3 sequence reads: CATSRDLRDRGNSPLHF. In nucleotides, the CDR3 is TGTGCCACCAGCAGAGATTTGCGGGACAGGGGTAATTCACCCCTCCACTTT.

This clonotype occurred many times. CDR3 sequence (DNA): TGCGCCAGCAGTTTACTCCGTCCGGGACTAGCGGCGAGCACCGGGGAGCTGTTTTTT. Protein sequence: CASSLLRPGLAASTGELFF. The chain is built from TRBV5-1 and TRBJ2-2; 11 nucleotides align to TRBD2. With V trimmed by 5 bases and J by 4 bases, 16 bases remained unmatched. CDR3 length: 19 residues. CDR1 is SGHRS and CDR2 is YFSETQ in the germline V gene.

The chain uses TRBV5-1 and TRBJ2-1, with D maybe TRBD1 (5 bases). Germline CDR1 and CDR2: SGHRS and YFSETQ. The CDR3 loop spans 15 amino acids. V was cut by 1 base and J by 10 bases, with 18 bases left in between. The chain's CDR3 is CASSLFGQGTEEQFF. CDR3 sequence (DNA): TGCGCCAGCAGCTTGTTCGGGCAGGGCACGGAGGAGCAGTTCTTC. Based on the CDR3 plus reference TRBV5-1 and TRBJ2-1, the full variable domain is KAGVTQTPRYLIKTRGQQVTLSCSPISGHRSVSWYQQTPGQGLQFLFEYFSETQRNKGNFPGRFSGRQFSNSRSEMNVSTLELGDSALYLCASSLFGQGTEEQFFGPGTRLTVL.

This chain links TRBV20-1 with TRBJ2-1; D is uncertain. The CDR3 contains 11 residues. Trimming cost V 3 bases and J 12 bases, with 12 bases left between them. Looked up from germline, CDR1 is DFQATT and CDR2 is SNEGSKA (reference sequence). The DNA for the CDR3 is TGCAGTGCTAGTATCTCCCTCGGGCAGTTCTTC. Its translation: CSASISLGQFF.

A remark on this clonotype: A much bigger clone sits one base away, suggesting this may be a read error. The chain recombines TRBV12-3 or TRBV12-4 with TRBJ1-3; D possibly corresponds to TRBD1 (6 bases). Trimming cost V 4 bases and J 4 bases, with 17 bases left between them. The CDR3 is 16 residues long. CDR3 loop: CASSSFRGGAGNTIYF. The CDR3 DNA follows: TGTGCCAGCAGTTCGTTTCGGGGGGGGGCCGGAAACACCATATATTTT.

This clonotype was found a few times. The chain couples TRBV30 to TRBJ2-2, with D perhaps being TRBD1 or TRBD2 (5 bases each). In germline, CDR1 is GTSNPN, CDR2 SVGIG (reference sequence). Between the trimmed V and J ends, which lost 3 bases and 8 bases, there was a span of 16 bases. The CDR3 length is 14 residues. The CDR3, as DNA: TGTGCCTGGAGCTCCGGGACCCTTTTGGGGGAGCTGTTTTTT. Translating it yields CAWSSGTLLGELFF.

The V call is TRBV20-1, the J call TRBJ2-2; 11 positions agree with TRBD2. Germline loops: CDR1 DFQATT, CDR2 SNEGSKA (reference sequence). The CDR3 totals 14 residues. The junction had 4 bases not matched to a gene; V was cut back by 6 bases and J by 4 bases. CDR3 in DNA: TGCAGTGCCTTTAGCGGGAGGGCCACCGGGGAGCTGTTTTTT. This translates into CSAFSGRATGELFF.

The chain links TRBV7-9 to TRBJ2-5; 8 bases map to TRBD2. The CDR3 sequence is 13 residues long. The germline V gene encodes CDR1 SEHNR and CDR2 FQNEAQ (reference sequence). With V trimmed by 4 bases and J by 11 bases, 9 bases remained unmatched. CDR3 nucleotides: TGTGCCAGCAGCTCCGGGGGGGCCGTTGAGCAGTACTTC. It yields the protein CASSSGGAVEQYF.

This CDR3 reads CASSTTGTLRKSGNTIYF. In DNA form, the CDR3 reads TGTGCCAGTAGCACTACAGGGACCCTTCGGAAAAGTGGAAACACCATATATTTT. The rearrangement links TRBV6-6 to TRBJ1-3, with a possible D match to TRBD1 (6 bases). The germline V gene has CDR1 MNHNY and CDR2 SVGAGI (reference sequence). The CDR3 totals 18 residues. Trimming took off 9 bases at V and 3 bases at J, with 27 bases between the two ends.

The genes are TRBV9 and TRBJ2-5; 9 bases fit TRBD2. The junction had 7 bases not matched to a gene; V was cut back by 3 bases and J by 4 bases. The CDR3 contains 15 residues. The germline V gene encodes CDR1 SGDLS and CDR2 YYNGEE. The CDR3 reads CASSAQGLAGETQYF. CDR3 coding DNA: TGTGCCAGCAGCGCACAGGGACTAGCAGGAGAGACCCAGTACTTC.